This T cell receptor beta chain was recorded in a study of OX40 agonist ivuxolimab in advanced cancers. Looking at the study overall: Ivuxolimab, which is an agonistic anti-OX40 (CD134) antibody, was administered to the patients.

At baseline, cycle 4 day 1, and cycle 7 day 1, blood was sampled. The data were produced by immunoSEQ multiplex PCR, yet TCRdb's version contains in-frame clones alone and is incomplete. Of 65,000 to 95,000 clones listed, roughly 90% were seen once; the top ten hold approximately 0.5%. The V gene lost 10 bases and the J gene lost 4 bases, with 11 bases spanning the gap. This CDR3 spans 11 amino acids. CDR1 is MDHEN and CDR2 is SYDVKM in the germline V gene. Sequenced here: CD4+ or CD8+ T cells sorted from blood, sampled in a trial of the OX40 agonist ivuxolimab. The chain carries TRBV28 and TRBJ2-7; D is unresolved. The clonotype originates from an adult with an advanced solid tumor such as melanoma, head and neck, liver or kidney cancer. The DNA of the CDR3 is TGTGCCACCTCGAGGTGGTACGAGCAGTACTTC. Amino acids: CATSRWYEQYF.